This entry concerns a single T cell receptor (beta chain). The data were obtained in a study of blood T cell repertoires in COVID-19. Study details: Samples representing acute and convalescent COVID-19 were sourced from the United States, Italy and Spain.

J gave up 2 bases and V 6 bases, and 8 bases lay outside the gene matches. The CDR3 runs to 15 residues. Germline CDR1 and CDR2: SGDLS and YYNGEE. This table comes from immunoSEQ multiplex PCR, and its TCRdb copy is limited to in-frame clones, with some not included. The sample lists about 68,000 clones, about nine tenths occurring once. This receptor was taken from a man aged 50 to 60 with COVID-19, enrolled during active disease. The V and J genes are TRBV9 and TRBJ2-1; 7 bases are shared with TRBD2. Sequenced sample: peripheral blood. In nucleotides, the CDR3 is TGTGCCAGCACACCCCAAGCGGGAACCTACAATGAGCAGTTCTTC. Protein product: CASTPQAGTYNEQFF.